Presented here are 9 T cell receptor beta chains from one specimen sequenced in a study of blood T cell repertoires in COVID-19. The method was immunoSEQ multiplex PCR; TCRdb's version includes in-frame clones alone and lacks a portion of them. The table shows some 290,000 clones, with 90% occurring only once. Specimen: PBMCs or T cells enriched from blood (not recorded which). These receptors all stem from a woman aged 25 to 39 who had been exposed to COVID-19.

The rearrangement joins TRBV3-1 (or the pseudogene TRBV3-2) to TRBJ2-2; 9 positions agree with TRBD1. The V gene end was trimmed by 4 bases and the J gene end by 1 base; junction bases not matched to a gene: 13. The length of the CDR3 is 19 residues. Germline values: CDR1 LGHDT, CDR2 YNNKEL (reference sequence). The CDR3 coding sequence is TGTGCCAGCAGCCCCCAGAAGCCCCCGGGACAGGGGAACACCGGGGAGCTGTTTTTT. This sequence encodes CASSPQKPPGQGNTGELFF.

CDR3 DNA: TGTGCCAGTAGTAAAGCGGGGGGCAGCGTTCCAGCTAACTATGGCTACACCTTC. This translates into CASSKAGGSVPANYGYTF. The chain combines TRBV19 with TRBJ1-2; TRBD1 might be the D (6 bases). The CDR3 has 18 amino acids. The V and J ends lost 4 bases and 0 bases respectively, with 21 bases between them. From germline, CDR1 is LNHDA and CDR2 SQIVND (reference sequence).

This chain uses TRBV6-1 with TRBJ2-1; a weak D match, TRBD2 (6 bases). The CDR3 sequence is 13 residues long. CDR1 MNHNS and CDR2 SASEGT come from the germline V gene. The V end was cut by 2 bases, the J end by 12 bases, with 14 bases between. DNA of the CDR3: TGTGCCAGCAGTGAAATTGGGGAAGCGGGGCAGTTCTTC. Translating it yields CASSEIGEAGQFF.

This clone came up once. The chain uses TRBV4-1 and TRBJ2-3; 12 positions agree with TRBD2. There are 18 residues in the CDR3. The germline V gene encodes CDR1 MGHRA and CDR2 YSYEKL. With 2 bases clipped from V and 1 base from J, the junction kept 7 bases outside the gene matches. The CDR3 DNA is TGCGCCAGCAGCCAAACCAACCTAGCGGGGGGGGGCACAGATACGCAGTATTTT. Its protein product is CASSQTNLAGGGTDTQYF.

The J gene is TRBJ2-5, the V gene TRBV4-2; 7 nucleotides match TRBD2. Germline values: CDR1 LGHNA, CDR2 YNFKEQ. Trimming removed 0 bases from V and 5 bases from J; junction bases left unmatched: 3. The CDR3 extends over 14 amino acids. Here the CDR3 reads CASSQEGGRETQYF. Here the CDR3 DNA reads TGTGCCAGCAGCCAAGAGGGGGGGAGGGAGACCCAGTACTTC.

The CDR3 nucleotides read TGTGCCAGCAGCGACCGGACAGGGGGCAATCAGCCCCAGCATTTT. Protein sequence: CASSDRTGGNQPQHF. The chain carries TRBV7-6 and TRBJ1-5; 9 nucleotides match TRBD1. The CDR3 totals 15 residues. Trimming took 5 bases from V and 2 from J; bases not matched to a gene: 4. CDR1 is SGHVS and CDR2 is FNYEAQ in the germline V gene.

This chain connects TRBV5-6 to TRBJ1-3; D gene ambiguous. This CDR3 comprises 15 residues. Germline assignment: CDR1 SGHDT and CDR2 YYEEEE. The V and J ends lost 3 bases and 0 bases respectively, with 10 bases between them. The CDR3 region has the DNA TGTGCCAGCAGCTCTGGCACCAACTCTGGAAACACCATATATTTT. Translation: CASSSGTNSGNTIYF.

This chain links TRBV14 with TRBJ1-5, with a tentative D call TRBD1 (6 bases). Germline V gives CDR1 SGHDN, CDR2 FVKESK. V shed 5 bases and J shed 3 bases, with 11 bases lying between them. CDR3 length equals 14 residues. The CDR3 DNA reads TGTGCCAGCAGCGTAACAGGGAACAATCAGCCCCAGCATTTT. As protein: CASSVTGNNQPQHF.

The chain employs TRBV6-1 and TRBJ1-3; D might be TRBD1 (6 bases). Per the germline V gene, CDR1 is MNHNS and CDR2 is SASEGT. The CDR3 runs 14 residues. Between the trimmed V and J ends, which lost 2 bases and 4 bases, there was a span of 9 bases. The CDR3 DNA is TGTGCCAGCAGTGAAAAGGACAGCGGAAACACCATATATTTT. It yields the protein CASSEKDSGNTIYF.